This T cell receptor beta chain was sequenced during a study of blood T cell repertoires in COVID-19. As processed by the authors: From reference gene primer amplification, estimates of nucleated cell counts were derived. The method was immunoSEQ multiplex PCR; TCRdb's version includes in-frame clones alone and lacks a portion of them. V, J and clone size derive from that table, while D and trimming were established from the DNA sequence. The profile shows about 300,000 clones, 75% to 90% of them singletons. The ends lost 3 bases at V and 1 base at J; junction bases unmatched: 8. Germline assignment: CDR1 GTSNPN and CDR2 SVGIG (reference sequence). The CDR3 is 17 residues long. This clone showed up just a few times. Participants reported their clinical history, and cohort assignment relied on those reports.

The sequenced sample consisted of PBMCs or T cells enriched from blood (not recorded which). The TCR comes from a woman between 40 and 55 years old who had recovered from COVID-19. This chain links TRBV30 with TRBJ2-2; 10 positions match TRBD1. CDR3: CAWSLRQGARNTGELFF. The CDR3 DNA sequence: TGTGCCTGGAGCCTTCGACAGGGGGCGAGGAACACCGGGGAGCTGTTTTTT.